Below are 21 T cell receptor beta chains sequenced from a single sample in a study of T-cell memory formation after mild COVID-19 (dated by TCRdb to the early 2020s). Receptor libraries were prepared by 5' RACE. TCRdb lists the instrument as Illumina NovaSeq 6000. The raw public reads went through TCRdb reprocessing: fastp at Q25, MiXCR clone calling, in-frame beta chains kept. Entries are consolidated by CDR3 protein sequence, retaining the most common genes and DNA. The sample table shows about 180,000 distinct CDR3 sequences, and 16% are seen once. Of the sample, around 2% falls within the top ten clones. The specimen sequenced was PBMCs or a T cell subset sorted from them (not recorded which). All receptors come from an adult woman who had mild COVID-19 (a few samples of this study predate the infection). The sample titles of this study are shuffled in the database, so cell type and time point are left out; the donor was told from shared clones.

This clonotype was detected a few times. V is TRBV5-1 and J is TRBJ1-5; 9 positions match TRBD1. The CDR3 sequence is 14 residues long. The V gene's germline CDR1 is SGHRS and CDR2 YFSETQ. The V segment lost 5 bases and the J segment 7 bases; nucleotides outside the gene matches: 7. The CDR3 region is CASSPGTGRQPQHF. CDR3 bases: TGCGCCAGCAGTCCTGGGACAGGGAGGCAGCCCCAGCATTTT.

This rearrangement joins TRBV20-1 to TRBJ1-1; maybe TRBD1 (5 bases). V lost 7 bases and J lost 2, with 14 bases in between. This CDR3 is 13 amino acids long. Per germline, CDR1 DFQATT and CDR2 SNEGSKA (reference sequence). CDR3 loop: CSGSGTANTEAFF. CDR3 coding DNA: TGCAGTGGATCGGGGACGGCTAACACTGAAGCTTTCTTT.

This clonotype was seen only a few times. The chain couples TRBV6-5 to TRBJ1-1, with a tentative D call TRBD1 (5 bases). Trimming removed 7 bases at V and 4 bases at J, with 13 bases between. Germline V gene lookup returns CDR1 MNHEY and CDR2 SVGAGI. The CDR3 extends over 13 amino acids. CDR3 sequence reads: CASTQMGTTEAFF. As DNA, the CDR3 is TGTGCCAGCACCCAAATGGGGACCACTGAAGCTTTCTTT.

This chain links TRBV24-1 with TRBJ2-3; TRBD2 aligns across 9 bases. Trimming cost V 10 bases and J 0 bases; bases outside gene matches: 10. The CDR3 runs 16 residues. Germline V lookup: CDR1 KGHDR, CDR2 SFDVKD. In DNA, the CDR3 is TGTGCCACTCAAGGTCCTAGCGGGGCTAGCACAGATACGCAGTATTTT. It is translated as CATQGPSGASTDTQYF.

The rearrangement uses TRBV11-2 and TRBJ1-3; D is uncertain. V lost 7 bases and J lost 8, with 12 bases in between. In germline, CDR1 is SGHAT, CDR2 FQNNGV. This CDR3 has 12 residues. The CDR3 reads CASTFTSDTIYF. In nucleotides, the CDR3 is TGTGCCAGCACCTTTACCTCGGACACCATATATTTT.

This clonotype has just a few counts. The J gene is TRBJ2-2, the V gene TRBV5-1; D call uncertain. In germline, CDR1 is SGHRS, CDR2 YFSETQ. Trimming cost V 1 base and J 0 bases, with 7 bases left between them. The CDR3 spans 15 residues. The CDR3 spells CASSLLEPNTGELFF. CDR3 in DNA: TGCGCCAGCAGCTTGCTAGAACCGAACACCGGGGAGCTGTTTTTT. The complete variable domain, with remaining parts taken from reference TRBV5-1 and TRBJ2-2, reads KAGVTQTPRYLIKTRGQQVTLSCSPISGHRSVSWYQQTPGQGLQFLFEYFSETQRNKGNFPGRFSGRQFSNSRSEMNVSTLELGDSALYLCASSLLEPNTGELFFGEGSRLTVL.

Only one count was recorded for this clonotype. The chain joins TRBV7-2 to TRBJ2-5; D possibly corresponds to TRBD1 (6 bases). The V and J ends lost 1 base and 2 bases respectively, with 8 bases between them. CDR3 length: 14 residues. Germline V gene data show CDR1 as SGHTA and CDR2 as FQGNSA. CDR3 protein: CASSLVDRQETQYF. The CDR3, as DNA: TGTGCCAGCAGCTTAGTCGACAGGCAAGAGACCCAGTACTTC.

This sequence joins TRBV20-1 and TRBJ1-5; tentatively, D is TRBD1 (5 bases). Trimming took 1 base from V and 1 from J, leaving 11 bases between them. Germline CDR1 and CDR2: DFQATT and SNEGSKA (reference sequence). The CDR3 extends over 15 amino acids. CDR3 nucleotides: TGCAGTGCTAGAGTTCATGGGGGAAGCAATCAGCCCCAGCATTTT. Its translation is CSARVHGGSNQPQHF.

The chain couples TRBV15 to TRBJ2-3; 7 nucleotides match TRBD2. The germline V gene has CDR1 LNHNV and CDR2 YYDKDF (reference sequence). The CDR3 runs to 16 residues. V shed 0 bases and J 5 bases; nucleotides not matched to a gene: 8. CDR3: CATSRDLAEWVDTQYF. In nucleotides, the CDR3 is TGTGCCACCAGCAGAGATCTAGCGGAGTGGGTAGATACGCAGTATTTT.

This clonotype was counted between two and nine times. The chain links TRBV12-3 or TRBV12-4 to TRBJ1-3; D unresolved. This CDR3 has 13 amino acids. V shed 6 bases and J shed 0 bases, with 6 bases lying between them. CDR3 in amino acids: CASSPISGNTIYF. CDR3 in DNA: TGTGCCAGCAGCCCGATCTCTGGAAACACCATATATTTT.

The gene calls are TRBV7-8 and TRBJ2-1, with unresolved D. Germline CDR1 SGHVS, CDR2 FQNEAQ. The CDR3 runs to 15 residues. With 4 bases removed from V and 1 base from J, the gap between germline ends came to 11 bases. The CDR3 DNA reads TGTGCCAGCAGCTCGAGCCGTTATTCCTACAATGAGCAGTTCTTC. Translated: CASSSSRYSYNEQFF.

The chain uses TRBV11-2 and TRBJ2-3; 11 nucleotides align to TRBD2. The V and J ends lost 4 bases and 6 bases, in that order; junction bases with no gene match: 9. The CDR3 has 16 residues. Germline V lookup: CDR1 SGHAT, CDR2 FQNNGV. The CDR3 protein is CASSSTGTSGRDTQYF. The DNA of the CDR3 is TGTGCCAGCAGCTCTACCGGGACTAGCGGTCGTGATACGCAGTATTTT.

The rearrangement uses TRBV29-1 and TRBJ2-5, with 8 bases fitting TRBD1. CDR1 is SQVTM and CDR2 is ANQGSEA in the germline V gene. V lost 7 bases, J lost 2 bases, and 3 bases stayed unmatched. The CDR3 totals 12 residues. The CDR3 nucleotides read TGCAGCGGGCACAGGGGGCAAGAGACCCAGTACTTC. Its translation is CSGHRGQETQYF.

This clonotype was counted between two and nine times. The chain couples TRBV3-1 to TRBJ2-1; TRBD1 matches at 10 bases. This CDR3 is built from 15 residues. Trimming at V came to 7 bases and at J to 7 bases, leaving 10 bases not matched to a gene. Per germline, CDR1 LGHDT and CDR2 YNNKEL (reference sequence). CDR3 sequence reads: CASKPRDRGSNEQFF. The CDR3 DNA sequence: TGTGCCAGCAAGCCTCGGGACAGGGGCTCGAATGAGCAGTTCTTC.

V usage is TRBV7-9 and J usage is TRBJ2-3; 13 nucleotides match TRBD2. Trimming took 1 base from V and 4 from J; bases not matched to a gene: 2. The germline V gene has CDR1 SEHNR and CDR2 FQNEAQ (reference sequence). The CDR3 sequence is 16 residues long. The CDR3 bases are TGTGCCAGCAGCTTAGGACTAGCGGGAGGATCAGATACGCAGTATTTT. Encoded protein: CASSLGLAGGSDTQYF.

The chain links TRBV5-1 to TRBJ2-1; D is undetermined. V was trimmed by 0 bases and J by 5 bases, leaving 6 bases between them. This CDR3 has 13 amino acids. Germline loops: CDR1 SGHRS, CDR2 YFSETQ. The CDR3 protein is CASSLGKDNEQFF. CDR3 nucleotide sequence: TGCGCCAGCAGCTTGGGGAAAGACAATGAGCAGTTCTTC.

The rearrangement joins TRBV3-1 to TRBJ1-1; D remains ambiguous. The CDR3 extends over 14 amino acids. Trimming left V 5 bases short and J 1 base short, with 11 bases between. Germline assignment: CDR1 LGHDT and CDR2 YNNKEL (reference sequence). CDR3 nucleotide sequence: TGTGCCAGCAGCACTCTCAGGACGAACACTGAAGCTTTCTTT. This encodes CASSTLRTNTEAFF. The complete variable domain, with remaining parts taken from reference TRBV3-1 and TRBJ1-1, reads DTAVSQTPKYLVTQMGNDKSIKCEQNLGHDTMYWYKQDSKKFLKIMFSYNNKELIINETVPNRFSPKSPDKAHLNLHINSLELGDSAVYFCASSTLRTNTEAFFGQGTRLTVV.

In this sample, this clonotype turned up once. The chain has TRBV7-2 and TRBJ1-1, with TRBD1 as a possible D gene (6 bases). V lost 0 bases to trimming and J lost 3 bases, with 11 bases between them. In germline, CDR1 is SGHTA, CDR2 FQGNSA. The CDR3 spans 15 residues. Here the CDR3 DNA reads TGTGCCAGCAGCTTAGCCGACAGGCTCCACACTGAAGCTTTCTTT. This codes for CASSLADRLHTEAFF.

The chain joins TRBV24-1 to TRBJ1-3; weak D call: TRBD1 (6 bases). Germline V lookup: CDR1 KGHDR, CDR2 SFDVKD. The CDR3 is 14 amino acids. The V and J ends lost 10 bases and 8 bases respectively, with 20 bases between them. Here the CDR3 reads CATLLRGGGDTIYF. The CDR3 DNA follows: TGTGCCACTCTACTCAGGGGCGGCGGAGACACCATATATTTT.

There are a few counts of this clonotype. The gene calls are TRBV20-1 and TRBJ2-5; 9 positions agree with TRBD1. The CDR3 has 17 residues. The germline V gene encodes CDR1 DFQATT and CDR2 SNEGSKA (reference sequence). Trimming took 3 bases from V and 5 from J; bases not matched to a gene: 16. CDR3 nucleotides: TGCAGTGCTAGGGAGCTAATTCCGGGACAGGGTTTGGAGACCCAGTACTTC. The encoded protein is CSARELIPGQGLETQYF.

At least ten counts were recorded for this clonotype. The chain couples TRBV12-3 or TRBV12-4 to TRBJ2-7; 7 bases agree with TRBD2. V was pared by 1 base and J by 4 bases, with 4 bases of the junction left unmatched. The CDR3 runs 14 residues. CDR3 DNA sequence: TGTGCCAGCAGTTTAGGGCTAGCGGCTTACGAGCAGTACTTC. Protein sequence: CASSLGLAAYEQYF.